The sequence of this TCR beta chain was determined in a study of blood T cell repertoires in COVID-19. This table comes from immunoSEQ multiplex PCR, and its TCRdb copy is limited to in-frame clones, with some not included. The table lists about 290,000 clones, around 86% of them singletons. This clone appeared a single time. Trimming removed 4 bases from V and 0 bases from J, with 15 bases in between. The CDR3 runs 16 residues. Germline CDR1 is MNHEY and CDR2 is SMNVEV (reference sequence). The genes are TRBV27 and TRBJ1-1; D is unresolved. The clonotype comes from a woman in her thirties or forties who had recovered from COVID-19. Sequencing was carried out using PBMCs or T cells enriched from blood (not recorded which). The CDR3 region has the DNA TGTGCCAGCAGTTCCCCACTTAGAAGCGTGAACACTGAAGCTTTCTTT. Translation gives CASSSPLRSVNTEAFF.